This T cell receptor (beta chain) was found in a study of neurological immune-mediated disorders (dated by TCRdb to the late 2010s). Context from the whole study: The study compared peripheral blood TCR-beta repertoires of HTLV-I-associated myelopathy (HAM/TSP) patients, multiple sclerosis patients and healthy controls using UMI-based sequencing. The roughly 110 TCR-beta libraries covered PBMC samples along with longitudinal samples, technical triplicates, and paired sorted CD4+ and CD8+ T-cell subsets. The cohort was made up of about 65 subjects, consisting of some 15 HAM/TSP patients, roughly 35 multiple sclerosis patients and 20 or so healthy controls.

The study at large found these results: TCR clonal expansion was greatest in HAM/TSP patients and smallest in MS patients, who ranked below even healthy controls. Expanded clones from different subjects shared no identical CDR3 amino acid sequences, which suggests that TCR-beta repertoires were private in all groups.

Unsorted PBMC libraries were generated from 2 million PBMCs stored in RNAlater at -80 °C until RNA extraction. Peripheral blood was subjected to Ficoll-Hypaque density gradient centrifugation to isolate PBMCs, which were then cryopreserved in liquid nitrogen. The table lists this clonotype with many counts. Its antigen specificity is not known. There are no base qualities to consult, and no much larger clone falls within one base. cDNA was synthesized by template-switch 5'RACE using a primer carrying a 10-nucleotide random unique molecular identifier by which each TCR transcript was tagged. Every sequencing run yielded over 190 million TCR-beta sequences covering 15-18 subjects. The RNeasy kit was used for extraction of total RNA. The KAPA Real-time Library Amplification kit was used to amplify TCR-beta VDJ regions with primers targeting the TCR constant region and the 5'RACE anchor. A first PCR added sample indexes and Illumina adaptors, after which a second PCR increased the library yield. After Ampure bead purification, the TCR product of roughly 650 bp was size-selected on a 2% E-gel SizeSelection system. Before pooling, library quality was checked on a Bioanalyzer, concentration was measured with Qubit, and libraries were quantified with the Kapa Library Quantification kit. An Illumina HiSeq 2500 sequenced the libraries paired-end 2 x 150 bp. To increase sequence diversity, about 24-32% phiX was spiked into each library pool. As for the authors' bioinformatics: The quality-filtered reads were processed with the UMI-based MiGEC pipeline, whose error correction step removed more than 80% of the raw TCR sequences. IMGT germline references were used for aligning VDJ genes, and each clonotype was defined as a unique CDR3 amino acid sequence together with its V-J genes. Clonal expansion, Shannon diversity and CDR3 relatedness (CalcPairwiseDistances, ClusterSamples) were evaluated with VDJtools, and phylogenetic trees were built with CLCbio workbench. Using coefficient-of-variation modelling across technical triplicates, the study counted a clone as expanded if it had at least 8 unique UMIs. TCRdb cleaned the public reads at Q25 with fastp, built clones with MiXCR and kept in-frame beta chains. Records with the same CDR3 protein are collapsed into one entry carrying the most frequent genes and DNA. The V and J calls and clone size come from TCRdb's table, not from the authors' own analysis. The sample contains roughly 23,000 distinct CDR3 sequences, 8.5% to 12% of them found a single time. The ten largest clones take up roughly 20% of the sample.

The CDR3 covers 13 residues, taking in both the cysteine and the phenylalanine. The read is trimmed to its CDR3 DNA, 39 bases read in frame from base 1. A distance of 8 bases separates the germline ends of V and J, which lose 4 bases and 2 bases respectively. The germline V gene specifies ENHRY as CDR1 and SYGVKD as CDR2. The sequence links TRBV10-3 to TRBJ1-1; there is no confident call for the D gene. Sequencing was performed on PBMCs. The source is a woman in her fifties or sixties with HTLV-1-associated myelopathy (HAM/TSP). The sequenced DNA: TGTGCCATCAGTGGCCAGCATAACACTGAAGCTTTCTTT. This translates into CAISGQHNTEAFF.